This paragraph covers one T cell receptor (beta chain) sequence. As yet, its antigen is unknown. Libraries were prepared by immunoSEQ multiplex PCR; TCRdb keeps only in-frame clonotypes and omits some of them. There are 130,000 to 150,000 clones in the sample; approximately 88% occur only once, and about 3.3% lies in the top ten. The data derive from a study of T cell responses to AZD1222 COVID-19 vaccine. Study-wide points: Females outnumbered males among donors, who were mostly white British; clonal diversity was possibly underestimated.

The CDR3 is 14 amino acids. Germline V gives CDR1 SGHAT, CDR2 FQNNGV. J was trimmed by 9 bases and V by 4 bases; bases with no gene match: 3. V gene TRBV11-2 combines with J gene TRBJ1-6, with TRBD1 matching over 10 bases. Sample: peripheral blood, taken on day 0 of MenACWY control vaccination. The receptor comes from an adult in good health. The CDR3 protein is CASSSGQGVSPLHF. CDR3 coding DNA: TGTGCCAGCAGCTCCGGACAGGGGGTTTCACCCCTCCACTTT.